The rows below give T cell receptor beta chains drawn from one sample of a study of response to subunit inactivated influenza vaccine. TCRdb re-derived calls from the RT-PCR reads in MiXCR, one entry per CDR3 protein. In the table there are 400,000 to 650,000 distinct CDR3 sequences, roughly 7.9% of which are singletons. The material was PBMCs from blood, obtained less than 30 months after vaccination. The origin of the receptors is a man aged 50 to 69 who received an inactivated influenza vaccine. Each CDR3 is given with its conserved first and last residue. Fields, in order: D gene, clone size, V gene, J gene, CDR3 DNA, CDR3 protein. The D gene is left open where the match is weak. Some rows mark clone size as missing; the rest say once, few, many or name a class of expanded clone.

d_call: .
clone_size: few
v_call: TRBV12-3/TRBV12-4
j_call: TRBJ1-2
cdr3_nt: TGTGCCAGCAGCATGCGGAGGGGTTGGGCTAACTATGGCTACACCTTC
cdr3_aa: CASSMRRGWANYGYTF

d_call: .
clone_size: .
v_call: TRBV4-2
j_call: TRBJ2-7
cdr3_nt: TGTGCCAGCAGCCAAGTAGTGGGGACTGCTTCCTACGAGCAGTACTTC
cdr3_aa: CASSQVVGTASYEQYF

d_call: .
clone_size: few
v_call: TRBV25-1
j_call: TRBJ2-7
cdr3_nt: TGTGCCAGCAAAAAAGGGGTCAGACGGATAAACGAGCAGTACTTC
cdr3_aa: CASKKGVRRINEQYF

d_call: TRBD2
clone_size: few
v_call: TRBV20-1
j_call: TRBJ2-3
cdr3_nt: TGCAGTGCTAGCCCGGGACTAGCGGAGATCACAGATACGCAGTATTTT
cdr3_aa: CSASPGLAEITDTQYF

d_call: TRBD1
clone_size: many
v_call: TRBV28
j_call: TRBJ2-4
cdr3_nt: TGTGCCAGCAGTTTAGACAGGGTTTTGGACAAAAACATTCAGTACTTC
cdr3_aa: CASSLDRVLDKNIQYF

d_call: .
clone_size: .
v_call: TRBV19
j_call: TRBJ2-6
cdr3_nt: TGTGCCAGTAGTACTTTACAGAGCTCTGGGGCCAACGTCCTGACTTTC
cdr3_aa: CASSTLQSSGANVLTF

d_call: .
clone_size: .
v_call: TRBV21-1
j_call: TRBJ2-7
cdr3_nt: TGTGCCAGCCACCAGGGGGGAGCGGCCTCCTACGAGCAGTACTTC
cdr3_aa: CASHQGGAASYEQYF

d_call: .
clone_size: .
v_call: TRBV28
j_call: TRBJ2-5
cdr3_nt: TGTGCCAGCAGTTTCCCGGGTCGCGTGGAGACCCAGTACTTC
cdr3_aa: CASSFPGRVETQYF

d_call: .
clone_size: few
v_call: TRBV7-8
j_call: TRBJ2-7
cdr3_nt: TGTGCCAGCAGCTTAGCCCGGGTACGGGGCGAGCAGTACTTC
cdr3_aa: CASSLARVRGEQYF

d_call: TRBD2
clone_size: few
v_call: TRBV10-3
j_call: TRBJ2-1
cdr3_nt: TGTGCCATCAGGGCAACACTAGCGGATAACAATGAGCAGTTCTTC
cdr3_aa: CAIRATLADNNEQFF

d_call: TRBD2
clone_size: .
v_call: TRBV14
j_call: TRBJ2-5
cdr3_nt: TGTGCCAGCAGCCTAATAATCCTAGCGGGCCCTTCGAGAGAGACCCAGTACTTC
cdr3_aa: CASSLIILAGPSRETQYF

d_call: .
clone_size: many
v_call: TRBV12-3/TRBV12-4
j_call: TRBJ2-5
cdr3_nt: TGTGCCAGCGGCCCTACGGGGTCAGGGGAGACCCAGTACTTC
cdr3_aa: CASGPTGSGETQYF

d_call: .
clone_size: .
v_call: TRBV25-1
j_call: TRBJ2-1
cdr3_nt: TGTGCCAGCAGTGATAGGGGGGCTTCAGGGGAGCAGTTCTTC
cdr3_aa: CASSDRGASGEQFF

d_call: TRBD1
clone_size: .
v_call: TRBV6-1
j_call: TRBJ1-2
cdr3_nt: TGTGCCAGCGGCCGCGGACAGGGAGGCTATGGCTACACCTTC
cdr3_aa: CASGRGQGGYGYTF

d_call: TRBD1
clone_size: few
v_call: TRBV6-2/TRBV6-3
j_call: TRBJ2-7
cdr3_nt: TGTGCCAGCAGTTCCCCTTATCAGGGGGCGCGATCCTACGAGCAGTACTTC
cdr3_aa: CASSSPYQGARSYEQYF

d_call: TRBD2
clone_size: many
v_call: TRBV15
j_call: TRBJ2-1
cdr3_nt: TGTGCCACCAGCAGAGTCGCGGGAGGGCCCTTGAATGAGCAGTTCTTC
cdr3_aa: CATSRVAGGPLNEQFF

d_call: .
clone_size: .
v_call: TRBV18
j_call: TRBJ2-5
cdr3_nt: TGTGCCGGCTCACCCCTACCGGGATCCGCACAGGAGACCCAGTACTTC
cdr3_aa: CAGSPLPGSAQETQYF

d_call: .
clone_size: .
v_call: TRBV7-9
j_call: TRBJ2-5
cdr3_nt: TGTGCCAGCAGCTTAGCGTCGGGCTTCCATCGGGAGACCCAGTACTTC
cdr3_aa: CASSLASGFHRETQYF

d_call: .
clone_size: .
v_call: TRBV20-1
j_call: TRBJ1-1
cdr3_nt: TGCAGTGCTAGAGATATCGTCCAGGGCACGATGAACACTGAAGCTTTCTTT
cdr3_aa: CSARDIVQGTMNTEAFF

d_call: TRBD2
clone_size: few
v_call: TRBV20-1
j_call: TRBJ2-4
cdr3_nt: TGCAGTGCTAGGGGCGGGGGGGCCGTCAAAAACATTCAGTACTTC
cdr3_aa: CSARGGGAVKNIQYF

d_call: .
clone_size: .
v_call: TRBV20-1
j_call: TRBJ2-3
cdr3_nt: TGCAGTGCTGCCCGACAGGCGATCACAGATACGCAGTATTTT
cdr3_aa: CSAARQAITDTQYF

d_call: .
clone_size: many
v_call: TRBV20-1
j_call: TRBJ2-3
cdr3_nt: TGCAGTGCTAGAAAGATCCGGGGCATTAGCACAGATACGCAGTATTTT
cdr3_aa: CSARKIRGISTDTQYF

d_call: .
clone_size: few
v_call: TRBV7-9
j_call: TRBJ2-3
cdr3_nt: TGTGCCAGCAGCCCCCTCCCCGGTGAGCCTAGCACAGATACGCAGTATTTT
cdr3_aa: CASSPLPGEPSTDTQYF

d_call: .
clone_size: .
v_call: TRBV12-5
j_call: TRBJ1-1
cdr3_nt: TGTGCTAGTGGTTTGGAAGGATTGGGGACTGAAGCTTTCTTT
cdr3_aa: CASGLEGLGTEAFF

d_call: .
clone_size: .
v_call: TRBV7-2
j_call: TRBJ1-5
cdr3_nt: TGTGCCAGCAGCTTAGGGCGAGGGGGGTCTGGTCAGCCCCAGCATTTT
cdr3_aa: CASSLGRGGSGQPQHF

d_call: .
clone_size: few
v_call: TRBV7-8
j_call: TRBJ1-1
cdr3_nt: TGTGCCAGCAGCTTGACGGTCCAGAACACTGAAGCTTTCTTT
cdr3_aa: CASSLTVQNTEAFF

d_call: TRBD1
clone_size: .
v_call: TRBV7-2
j_call: TRBJ1-2
cdr3_nt: TGTGCCAGCAGCCCCCAAGGGGACAGGGCTCTTAGGGGCTACACCTTC
cdr3_aa: CASSPQGDRALRGYTF

d_call: TRBD2
clone_size: few
v_call: TRBV29-1
j_call: TRBJ2-7
cdr3_nt: TGCAGCGTCGGCGAGCGGGGCGGCGAGCAGTACTTC
cdr3_aa: CSVGERGGEQYF

d_call: .
clone_size: few
v_call: TRBV12-3/TRBV12-4
j_call: TRBJ1-5
cdr3_nt: TGTGCCAGCAGTTTAATTCCCGTTCAGGCCAGGGTCAATCAGCCCCAGCATTTT
cdr3_aa: CASSLIPVQARVNQPQHF

d_call: TRBD2
clone_size: many
v_call: TRBV12-3/TRBV12-4
j_call: TRBJ2-1
cdr3_nt: TGTGCCACCCAGTTTGGAGCGGGAGTAGCCTACAATGAGCAGTTCTTC
cdr3_aa: CATQFGAGVAYNEQFF

d_call: .
clone_size: .
v_call: TRBV12-5
j_call: TRBJ2-5
cdr3_nt: TGTGCTAGTGGTTTGGACTACCGGGCCCAGTACTTC
cdr3_aa: CASGLDYRAQYF

d_call: .
clone_size: many
v_call: TRBV11-2
j_call: TRBJ1-2
cdr3_nt: TGTGCCAGCAGCTCAAGGACCGAGCGCCTGGGGTATGGCTACACCTTC
cdr3_aa: CASSSRTERLGYGYTF

d_call: .
clone_size: few
v_call: TRBV10-3
j_call: TRBJ2-1
cdr3_nt: TGTGCCATCAGTGAGGGGGGCAACAACCTCAATGAGCAGTTCTTC
cdr3_aa: CAISEGGNNLNEQFF

d_call: .
clone_size: .
v_call: TRBV6-2/TRBV6-3
j_call: TRBJ2-1
cdr3_nt: TGTGCCAGCAGTTACAGGGTGACTTACAATGAGCAGTTCTTC
cdr3_aa: CASSYRVTYNEQFF

d_call: .
clone_size: .
v_call: TRBV4-3
j_call: TRBJ2-1
cdr3_nt: TGCGCCAGCAGCCAAGAACCAGACAGTTCCTCTTACAATGAGCAGTTCTTC
cdr3_aa: CASSQEPDSSSYNEQFF

d_call: TRBD2
clone_size: many
v_call: TRBV5-1
j_call: TRBJ2-1
cdr3_nt: TGCGCCAGCACCCTTAGCGGGAGCTCCTACAATGAGCAGTTCTTC
cdr3_aa: CASTLSGSSYNEQFF

d_call: .
clone_size: .
v_call: TRBV5-1
j_call: TRBJ2-3
cdr3_nt: TGCGCCAGCAGCTTCGACGTTATAGAAGATACGCAGTATTTT
cdr3_aa: CASSFDVIEDTQYF

d_call: TRBD1
clone_size: .
v_call: TRBV18
j_call: TRBJ2-7
cdr3_nt: TGTGCCAGCTCACCACTAACCGGGACAGGGGTGATGGAGCAGTACTTC
cdr3_aa: CASSPLTGTGVMEQYF

d_call: TRBD2
clone_size: .
v_call: TRBV6-2/TRBV6-3
j_call: TRBJ2-7
cdr3_nt: TGTGCCAGCAGTTCCGTACTAGCGGGAGTGGGCGAGCAGTACTTC
cdr3_aa: CASSSVLAGVGEQYF

d_call: .
clone_size: few
v_call: TRBV12-3/TRBV12-4
j_call: TRBJ1-4
cdr3_nt: TGTGCCAGCAGTTTAGGCGGACCTAATGAAAAACTGTTTTTT
cdr3_aa: CASSLGGPNEKLFF

d_call: .
clone_size: many
v_call: TRBV29-1
j_call: TRBJ2-1
cdr3_nt: TGCAGCTTTCTCGCGAACGACCAGCATGAGCAGTTCTTC
cdr3_aa: CSFLANDQHEQFF

d_call: .
clone_size: .
v_call: TRBV3-1
j_call: TRBJ1-3
cdr3_nt: TGTGCCAGCAGCCAATCGACAGCGAACACCATATATTTT
cdr3_aa: CASSQSTANTIYF

d_call: .
clone_size: many
v_call: TRBV7-8
j_call: TRBJ2-3
cdr3_nt: TGTGCCAGCAGAAACAAGCTCTCGCAAGATACGCAGTATTTT
cdr3_aa: CASRNKLSQDTQYF

d_call: .
clone_size: .
v_call: TRBV10-3
j_call: TRBJ2-5
cdr3_nt: TGTGCCATCACTGAGACTGCTCGCGAGACCCAGTACTTC
cdr3_aa: CAITETARETQYF

d_call: TRBD1
clone_size: few
v_call: TRBV4-2
j_call: TRBJ1-1
cdr3_nt: TGTGCCAGCAGCCAAGATTCAGGGGGGTACACTGAAGCTTTCTTT
cdr3_aa: CASSQDSGGYTEAFF

d_call: TRBD2
clone_size: .
v_call: TRBV4-3
j_call: TRBJ2-2
cdr3_nt: TGCGCCAGCAGCCATCTATCGGGTGGGAGGGCCGGGGAGCTGTTTTTT
cdr3_aa: CASSHLSGGRAGELFF

d_call: TRBD2
clone_size: .
v_call: TRBV4-3
j_call: TRBJ2-5
cdr3_nt: TGCGCCAGCAGCCTCAGCGGGAGTCACGAGACCCAGTACTTC
cdr3_aa: CASSLSGSHETQYF

d_call: TRBD1
clone_size: few
v_call: TRBV5-1
j_call: TRBJ1-2
cdr3_nt: TGCGCCAGCAGCTTGGGGGCCGGACAGGGAACGTATGGCTACACCTTC
cdr3_aa: CASSLGAGQGTYGYTF

d_call: .
clone_size: few
v_call: TRBV20-1
j_call: TRBJ2-1
cdr3_nt: TGCAGTGCTAAGACTACGAGCCGCTACAATGAGCAGTTCTTC
cdr3_aa: CSAKTTSRYNEQFF

d_call: .
clone_size: many
v_call: TRBV2
j_call: TRBJ1-5
cdr3_nt: TGTGCCAGCAGTGCAAGCCGGGGAACGGATCAGCCCCAGCATTTT
cdr3_aa: CASSASRGTDQPQHF